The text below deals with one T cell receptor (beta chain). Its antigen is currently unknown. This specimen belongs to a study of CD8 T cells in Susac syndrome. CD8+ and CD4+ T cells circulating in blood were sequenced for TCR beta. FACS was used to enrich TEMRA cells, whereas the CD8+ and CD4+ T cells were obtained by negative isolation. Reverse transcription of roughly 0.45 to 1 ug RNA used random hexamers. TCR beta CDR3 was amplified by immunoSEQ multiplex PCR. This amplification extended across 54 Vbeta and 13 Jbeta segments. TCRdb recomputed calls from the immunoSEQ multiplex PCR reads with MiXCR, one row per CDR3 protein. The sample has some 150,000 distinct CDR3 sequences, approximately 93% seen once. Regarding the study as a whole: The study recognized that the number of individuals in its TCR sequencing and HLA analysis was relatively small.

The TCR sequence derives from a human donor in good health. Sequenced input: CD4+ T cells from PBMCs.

CDR3 DNA sequence: TGTGCCAGCAGTATACAGGGTTTCGGCGGGGAGCTGTTTTTT. It translates to CASSIQGFGGELFF. The chain combines TRBV6-6 with TRBJ2-2; D possibly corresponds to TRBD1 (6 bases). CDR3 length: 14 amino acids. V lost 5 bases and J 7 bases, leaving 14 bases between the germline ends. CDR1 and CDR2 from the germline V gene are MNHNY and SVGAGI (reference sequence).